The next 20 T cell receptor beta chains were all read from a single sample in a study of blood T cells in healthy people across ages. A second PCR, run for roughly 7 to 11 cycles, used a sample-barcoded 5' primer plus a J-beta primer mix. Each CDR3 protein gets one entry after TCRdb re-called the 5' RACE reads with MiXCR. The sample shows around 1.7 million distinct CDR3 sequences, approximately 28% of them seen only once. Sequences were obtained from blood. The receptors were sampled from a woman between 25 and 40 years old in good health.

This clonotype was detected ten times or more. V is TRBV4-1 and J is TRBJ2-5; 7 bases align to TRBD1. The V segment lost 4 bases and the J segment 5 bases; nucleotides outside the gene matches: 7. Germline lookup yields CDR1 MGHRA and CDR2 YSYEKL. The CDR3 length is 14 residues. This chain's CDR3 is CASSRLTGLETQYF. The CDR3 DNA follows: TGCGCCAGCAGCCGACTGACAGGGCTCGAGACCCAGTACTTC.

Concerning this clonotype: One end of the junction does not line up with germline, which may come from a read error. This sequence joins TRBV27 and TRBJ2-3, with D uncertain. The CDR3 extends over 12 amino acids. Germline V gene sequence: CDR1 MNHEY, CDR2 SMNVEV (reference sequence). CDR3 loop: CASSQGSDTRYF. The CDR3 nucleotides are TGTGCCAGCAGCCAAGGCTCGGATACGCGGTATTTT.

This clonotype was seen ten or more times. At one boundary the junction diverges from the germline segment, which might be a read error. The chain carries TRBV5-6 and TRBJ2-1; 8 bases are a match to TRBD1. The CDR3 is 15 residues long. The germline gives CDR1 SGHDT, CDR2 YYEEEE. The CDR3 DNA follows: TGCGCCAGCAGCTTGGACAGGGCTTCCTACAATGAGCAGTTCTTC. It is translated as CASSLDRASYNEQFF.

This clonotype has only a few counts. The chain joins TRBV30 to TRBJ2-7; 8 bases align to TRBD2. The CDR3 has 13 amino acids. Losses at the gene ends were 7 bases for V and 2 bases for J; bases not matched to a gene: 7. CDR1 and CDR2 from the germline V gene are GTSNPN and SVGIG (reference sequence). CDR3 residues: CALTTGGTYEQYF. Here the CDR3 DNA reads TGTGCCTTAACAACGGGAGGGACCTACGAGCAGTACTTC.

This clonotype was seen only a few times. The junction differs from germline at one of its ends, possibly a read error. V gene TRBV7-2 combines with J gene TRBJ2-4; 10 bases match TRBD2. CDR1 is SGHTA and CDR2 is FQGNSA in the germline V gene. This CDR3 has 14 residues. CDR3 sequence: CASNLTSGTYEQYF. The CDR3 DNA reads TGTGCCAGCAACTTAACTAGCGGGACTTATGAGCAGTACTTC.

Comments on this clonotype: A junction end diverges from the germline sequence, so it may reflect a read error. The chain recombines TRBV2 with TRBJ1-2, with 7 positions matching TRBD1. There are 12 residues in the CDR3. In germline, CDR1 is SNHLY, CDR2 FYNNEI. The CDR3 sequence is CVSSPTGNGYTF. DNA for the CDR3: TGTGTCAGCAGCCCGACAGGGAATGGCTACACCTTC.

This rearrangement joins TRBV12-3 or TRBV12-4 to TRBJ2-5; 8 bases fit TRBD1. The CDR3 runs 17 residues. J was trimmed by 0 bases and V by 5 bases; bases with no gene match: 11. CDR3 loop: CASSPNRGSMYQETQYF. The DNA for the CDR3 is TGTGCCAGCAGTCCAAACAGGGGGAGTATGTACCAAGAGACCCAGTACTTC.

The CDR3 DNA follows: TGTGCCACCAGGACTAGCGGGAGTAGAAATGAGCAGTTCTTC. Protein product: CATRTSGSRNEQFF. The rearrangement joins TRBV25-1 to TRBJ2-1; 13 bases agree with TRBD2. J gave up 7 bases and V 10 bases, and 7 bases lay outside the gene matches. CDR1 is MGHDK, CDR2 SYGVNS, per germline. The CDR3 contains 14 residues.

This clonotype showed up many times. The chain joins TRBV6-5 to TRBJ2-7; perhaps TRBD2 as D (5 bases). This CDR3 has 14 amino acids. V lost 5 bases and J 3 bases, leaving 14 bases between the germline ends. The germline V gene has CDR1 MNHEY and CDR2 SVGAGI. CDR3 amino acids: CASSGSRGVYEQYF. CDR3 nucleotide sequence: TGTGCCAGCAGTGGGAGTCGAGGCGTCTACGAGCAGTACTTC.

The CDR3 DNA reads TGTGCCAGCAGCGTAGATCTTAATAGCAATCAGCCCCAGCATTTT. Protein product: CASSVDLNSNQPQHF. V usage is TRBV9 and J usage is TRBJ1-5; D unclear. The CDR3 loop spans 15 amino acids. The V end was cut by 0 bases, the J end by 0 bases, with 7 bases between. From germline, CDR1 is SGDLS and CDR2 YYNGEE.

The V call is TRBV28, the J call TRBJ1-2; 7 nucleotides line up with TRBD1. There are 15 residues in the CDR3. Per germline, CDR1 MDHEN and CDR2 SYDVKM. With V trimmed by 6 bases and J by 0 bases, 7 bases remained unmatched. CDR3 sequence reads: CASRTGVATNYGYTF. The CDR3 DNA follows: TGTGCCAGCAGAACAGGGGTGGCTACTAACTATGGCTACACCTTC.

Many counts were recorded for this clonotype. This chain uses TRBV30 with TRBJ2-1; weak D call: TRBD2 (6 bases). V lost 5 bases and J 8 bases, leaving 16 bases between the germline ends. The CDR3 is 13 residues long. The germline gives CDR1 GTSNPN, CDR2 SVGIG (reference sequence). As DNA, the CDR3 is TGTGCCTGGGACTCCGGGACTGAGGATGAGCAGTTCTTC. It specifies CAWDSGTEDEQFF.

Only a few counts were recorded for this clonotype. The V and J genes are TRBV9 and TRBJ1-6, with D possibly TRBD1 on 5 matching bases. V lost 3 bases to trimming and J lost 4 bases, with 8 bases between them. This CDR3 has 14 amino acids. Germline lookup yields CDR1 SGDLS and CDR2 YYNGEE. The CDR3 loop reads CASSGGRYNSPLHF. The DNA of the CDR3 is TGTGCCAGCAGCGGGGGACGGTATAATTCACCCCTCCACTTT.

This clonotype was picked up many times. This chain uses TRBV28 with TRBJ2-6; D is undetermined. Germline CDR1 MDHEN, CDR2 SYDVKM. This CDR3 spans 11 amino acids. V gave up 11 bases and J gave up 0 bases, with 2 bases separating them. The CDR3 coding sequence is TGTGCCGTCTCTGGGGCCAACGTCCTGACTTTC. Its protein product is CAVSGANVLTF.

This clonotype was observed at least ten times. The V and J genes are TRBV5-1 and TRBJ2-1, with 9 bases matching TRBD2. Germline loops: CDR1 SGHRS, CDR2 YFSETQ. The CDR3 has 16 amino acids. V trimming: 3 bases; J trimming: 0 bases; junction bases outside the gene matches: 4. CDR3 DNA: TGCGCCAGCAGCTGGAATAGCGGGAGCTCCTACAATGAGCAGTTCTTC. Protein product: CASSWNSGSSYNEQFF.

Concerning this clonotype itself: One junction end does not reproduce the germline sequence, and a read error may be involved. This chain connects TRBV7-2 to TRBJ2-1; unclear D gene. Germline assignment: CDR1 SGHTA and CDR2 FQGNSA. This CDR3 has 15 amino acids. The CDR3 DNA reads as TGTGCCGGCAGCTTATCACGGCAGGAATCAGGAGAGCAGTTCTTC. It translates to CAGSLSRQESGEQFF.

The chain links TRBV18 to TRBJ1-2; possibly TRBD1 for D (5 bases). The CDR3 consists of 14 residues. CDR1 is KGHSH, CDR2 LQKENI, per germline. The V and J ends lost 3 bases and 6 bases respectively, with 14 bases between them. The CDR3 DNA reads TGTGCCAGCTCACCTAAGACAGTCGGCCATGGCTACACCTTC. Translated, it gives CASSPKTVGHGYTF.

This clonotype appeared a few times. The chain combines TRBV4-2 with TRBJ2-3; 9 bases line up with TRBD2. Per germline, CDR1 LGHNA and CDR2 YNFKEQ. V lost 2 bases and J lost 4; bases outside the gene matches: 1. The CDR3 consists of 14 residues. This chain's CDR3 is CASSQPSGADTQYF. The CDR3 region has the DNA TGTGCCAGCAGCCAACCTAGCGGGGCAGATACGCAGTATTTT.

At least ten counts were recorded for this clonotype. This chain joins TRBV7-2 and TRBJ2-1; 12 bases are shared with TRBD2. V shed 2 bases, J shed 8 bases, and the junction held 7 bases outside the gene matches. Germline CDR1 reads SGHTA; CDR2 reads FQGNSA. The CDR3 covers 16 residues. DNA for the CDR3: TGTGCCAGCAGCTTATCGCGGCTAGCGGGAGGGTATGAGCAGTTCTTC. It specifies CASSLSRLAGGYEQFF.

Of note for this clonotype: This may stem from a read error, because a much larger clone lies one nucleotide away. The CDR3 DNA reads as TGTGCCAGCAGCTTGGGCCAGGGGGCGCTTGGGGGCAACGTCCTGACTTTC. Translation gives CASSLGQGALGGNVLTF. J is TRBJ2-6 and V is TRBV5-6; 8 bases map to TRBD1. Germline V CDR1 and CDR2: SGHDT, YYEEEE. The CDR3 sequence is 17 residues long.